This T cell receptor (beta chain) was sequenced during a study of T cell repertoires in cytomegalovirus infection. Study overall: In public TCR beta signatures, there were indications of both CMV infection and matching HLA type.

Trimming stripped 5 bases from V and 5 bases from J, with 13 bases between. CDR1 and CDR2 (germline): SGHTA, FQGNSA. The CDR3 loop spans 14 amino acids. Study results and limitations: The ex vivo response was dominated by HLA-C-restricted CMV-specific TCR beta clonotypes. Summed frequency of public TCR beta families distinguished CMV carriers with the relevant HLA.

TCRdb re-called the reads through MiXCR, storing one row per CDR3 protein. The sample holds about 400,000 distinct CDR3 sequences; over 15% are singletons and the top ten take under 9%. This clonotype was counted at least ten times. Its antigen is unidentified. The TCR sequence derives from a human donor in good health (CMV status not recorded). Some clones in this sample may be carry-over from other donors' samples. The material sequenced was PBMCs. The V and J genes are TRBV7-2 and TRBJ1-5; D not certain. The CDR3 is CASSLGRRDQPQHF. Here the CDR3 DNA reads TGTGCCAGCAGCCTCGGGAGGAGGGATCAGCCCCAGCATTTT. The full variable domain, in which reference TRBV7-2 and TRBJ1-5 provide the parts outside the CDR3, is GAGVSQSPSNKVTEKGKDVELRCDPISGHTALYWYRQSLGQGLEFLIYFQGNSAPDKSGLPSDRFSAERTGGSVSTLTIQRTQQEDSAVYLCASSLGRRDQPQHFGDGTRLSIL.